A selection of T cell receptor beta chains follows, all from one sample in a study of T cell responses to AZD1222 COVID-19 vaccine. Profiled with immunoSEQ multiplex PCR; TCRdb holds only in-frame clones, not every one. Altogether approximately 150,000 clones are present, 93% being singletons, with the ten largest covering roughly 5.4%. The sample was peripheral blood, taken on day 0 of AZD1222 vaccination. The receptors come from an adult in good health. CDR3s include the opening cysteine and the closing phenylalanine or tryptophan. Each record gives: clone size, V gene, D gene, J gene, CDR3 length, CDR3 DNA, CDR3 protein. The D gene is left open where the match is weak. Size is stated for part of the rows, as once, few or many counts, or as a class when the clone is expanded.

size: few
V: TRBV5-1
D: TRBD2
J: TRBJ2-2
length: 18
DNA: TGCGCCAGCAGCCTTGGACTAGCGGGGTCTTCGAACACCGGGGAGCTGTTTTTT
CDR3: CASSLGLAGSSNTGELFF

size: NA
V: TRBV5-1
D: TRBD2
J: TRBJ2-1
length: 16
DNA: TGCGCCAGCAGCTTTGGCCCGGGACTAGCACGCAATGAGCAGTTCTTC
CDR3: CASSFGPGLARNEQFF

size: NA
V: TRBV5-4
D: NA
J: TRBJ2-6
length: 16
DNA: TGTGCCAGCAGCTTGCCAGGGACTTATGGGGCCAACGTCCTGACTTTC
CDR3: CASSLPGTYGANVLTF

size: NA
V: TRBV5-4
D: NA
J: TRBJ1-1
length: 14
DNA: TGTGCCAGCAGCTTGGCAGGACCAGCGCCTGAAGCTTTCTTT
CDR3: CASSLAGPAPEAFF

size: NA
V: TRBV5-1
D: NA
J: TRBJ1-6
length: 16
DNA: TGCGCCAGCAGCAAGGAGGTGGACTCCTATAATTCACCCCTCCACTTT
CDR3: CASSKEVDSYNSPLHF

size: NA
V: TRBV20-1
D: NA
J: TRBJ2-1
length: 14
DNA: TGCAGTGCTAGTATCAAAAGCTCCTACAATGAGCAGTTCTTC
CDR3: CSASIKSSYNEQFF

size: NA
V: TRBV20-1
D: NA
J: TRBJ1-2
length: 11
DNA: TGCAGTCTTACAACCTCGGGAGGCTACACCTTC
CDR3: CSLTTSGGYTF

size: once
V: TRBV5-6
D: TRBD1
J: TRBJ1-2
length: 18
DNA: TGTGCCAGCAGCCACGGGGGTACAGGGGGAAATAACCTGTATGGCTACACCTTC
CDR3: CASSHGGTGGNNLYGYTF

size: few
V: TRBV19
D: NA
J: TRBJ1-2
length: 14
DNA: TGTGCCAGCACAGTTCGAGCCGGATATAATGGCTACACCTTC
CDR3: CASTVRAGYNGYTF

size: once
V: TRBV6-5
D: NA
J: TRBJ1-4
length: 14
DNA: TGTGCCAGCAGGACCGACAGACTGAATGAAAAACTGTTTTTT
CDR3: CASRTDRLNEKLFF

size: NA
V: TRBV11-2
D: NA
J: TRBJ2-7
length: 16
DNA: TGTGCCAGCAGCTTACTCTCCGGTTCAGGGGTCTACGAGCAGTACTTC
CDR3: CASSLLSGSGVYEQYF

size: NA
V: TRBV5-1
D: TRBD1
J: TRBJ2-2
length: 17
DNA: TGCGCCAGCAGCTATTCCGGGACAGGGGTTTACACCGGGGAGCTGTTTTTT
CDR3: CASSYSGTGVYTGELFF

size: NA
V: TRBV28
D: TRBD1
J: TRBJ2-3
length: 15
DNA: TGTGCCAGCAGTGGGACAGGGGCCTCCGGCGGTACGCAGTATTTT
CDR3: CASSGTGASGGTQYF

size: NA
V: TRBV30
D: NA
J: TRBJ2-7
length: 11
DNA: TGTGCCTGGACCCATAGCTACGAGCAGTACTTC
CDR3: CAWTHSYEQYF

size: NA
V: TRBV5-6
D: NA
J: TRBJ1-6
length: 14
DNA: TGTGCCAGCAGCTCGGACGGGGAATTTTCACCCCTCCACTTT
CDR3: CASSSDGEFSPLHF

size: NA
V: TRBV3-1/TRBV3-2
D: TRBD2
J: TRBJ2-3
length: 16
DNA: TGTGCCAGCAGCCAAGACTTAGCGGGAGGCATAGATACGCAGTATTTT
CDR3: CASSQDLAGGIDTQYF

size: NA
V: TRBV5-1
D: TRBD1
J: TRBJ1-2
length: 13
DNA: TGCGCCAGCAAGGACAGGGATACATCAGGCTACACCTTC
CDR3: CASKDRDTSGYTF

size: NA
V: TRBV6-6
D: TRBD2
J: TRBJ2-7
length: 16
DNA: TGTGCCAGCAGTTACTCGGGTGGGACTAGTTCCTACGAGCAGTACTTC
CDR3: CASSYSGGTSSYEQYF

size: NA
V: TRBV6-5
D: NA
J: TRBJ1-1
length: 15
DNA: TGTGCCAGCAGTTACTCATTACCGGGGTATACTGAAGCTTTCTTT
CDR3: CASSYSLPGYTEAFF

size: NA
V: TRBV18
D: TRBD1
J: TRBJ1-1
length: 16
DNA: TGTGCCAGCTCACCCACCGGGACAGGGGTAGGCACTGAAGCTTTCTTT
CDR3: CASSPTGTGVGTEAFF

size: NA
V: TRBV5-6
D: TRBD2
J: TRBJ2-5
length: 16
DNA: TGTGCCAGCAGCCAAGGGACTAGCGGGAGACAAGAGACCCAGTACTTC
CDR3: CASSQGTSGRQETQYF

size: NA
V: TRBV30
D: NA
J: TRBJ1-2
length: 11
DNA: TGTGCCTGGAGTGTACATGATGGCTACACCTTC
CDR3: CAWSVHDGYTF

size: NA
V: TRBV18
D: TRBD2
J: TRBJ2-6
length: 15
DNA: TGTGCCAGCTCAACGGGGGGTTCTGGGGCCAACGTCCTGACTTTC
CDR3: CASSTGGSGANVLTF

size: NA
V: TRBV6-5
D: NA
J: TRBJ2-1
length: 15
DNA: TGTGCCAGCAGTTACAGCCGGGGGCGCGAGGGTGAGCAGTTCTTC
CDR3: CASSYSRGREGEQFF

size: NA
V: TRBV2
D: NA
J: TRBJ1-2
length: 12
DNA: TGTGCCAGCAGTGAGGACCCAAGGGGCTACACCTTC
CDR3: CASSEDPRGYTF

size: NA
V: TRBV19
D: NA
J: TRBJ2-7
length: 15
DNA: TGTGCCAGTAGTATAGAGGCCCAGGGTCCGTCCGAGCAGTACTTC
CDR3: CASSIEAQGPSEQYF

size: NA
V: TRBV6-6
D: NA
J: TRBJ2-7
length: 11
DNA: TGTGCCAGCAGTTCTGGGGGGGAGCAGTACTTC
CDR3: CASSSGGEQYF

size: NA
V: TRBV12-3/TRBV12-4
D: NA
J: TRBJ2-5
length: 11
DNA: TGTGCCAGCAGGAATAGGGAGACCCAGTACTTC
CDR3: CASRNRETQYF

size: NA
V: TRBV21-1
D: NA
J: TRBJ1-1
length: 13
DNA: TGTGCCAGCCCCGGGACACCCAATTTCCCAGCTTTCTTT
CDR3: CASPGTPNFPAFF